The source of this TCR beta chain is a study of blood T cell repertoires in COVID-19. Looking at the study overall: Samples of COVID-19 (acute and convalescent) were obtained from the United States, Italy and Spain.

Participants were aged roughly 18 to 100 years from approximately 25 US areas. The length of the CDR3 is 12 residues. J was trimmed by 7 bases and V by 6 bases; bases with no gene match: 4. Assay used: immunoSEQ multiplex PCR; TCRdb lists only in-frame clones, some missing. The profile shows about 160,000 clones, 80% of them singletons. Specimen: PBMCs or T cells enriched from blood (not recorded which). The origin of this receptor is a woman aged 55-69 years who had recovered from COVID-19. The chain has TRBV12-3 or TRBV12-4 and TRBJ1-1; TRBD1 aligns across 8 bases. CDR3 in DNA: TGTGCCAGCAGACCCGGACAGGGTGAAGCTTTCTTT. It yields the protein CASRPGQGEAFF.